This TCR beta chain appears in the sequencing data of a study of T cells after yellow fever vaccination (dated by TCRdb to between 2018 and 2020). Regarding the complete study: Libraries from fractions with low cell numbers were prepared with the SMART-Seq v4 Ultra Low Input RNA kit. To follow T-cell clones before and after primary and booster YFV17D yellow fever vaccination, bulk TCR alpha and beta repertoires were sequenced over time. The cohort comprised two healthy male donors, one aged 18 to 29 and one aged 30 to 40 years. Blood samples were taken at several timepoints before and after primary and secondary immunization, and bulk PBMC replicates and cell subsets were isolated. The paper's findings and limits, for the study overall: A small fraction of clonotypes showed up in both the CD4 and CD8 compartments, probably as a result of convergent recombination. The secondary T-cell response was weaker than the primary response but faster, peaking on day 5 instead of day 15. Computational filtering was required because FACS-sorted repertoires could contain abundant contaminating clonotypes from the bulk population. Only a couple of donors were included in the study, so the extent to which the findings can be generalized is limited. After the booster, most of the clones that had expanded following primary vaccination were detected again (roughly 97% of CD4 and roughly 90% of CD8), which suggests that memory was broadly maintained.

TCR cDNA was synthesized by 5'RACE template switching, through which a universal primer site and unique molecular identifiers were introduced. Priming for cDNA synthesis came from both the TCR alpha and TCR beta constant segments. Two PCR steps were used to amplify libraries, with sample barcodes and sequencing adapters being added in the second step. Sequencing of the libraries was done on either Illumina HiSeq 2500 (2x100 bp) or NovaSeq (2x150 bp). As for the authors' bioinformatics: MIGEC was used to demultiplex reads and collapse the reads into UMI consensus sequences, and MiXCR was used for V(D)J alignment. Using edgeR on replicate PBMC samples, clonotypes were called vaccine-responding if FDR was below 0.01 and the log2 fold change was above 5 up to day 15. Each bulk clonotype received a CD4 or CD8 identity based on whether the sequenced CD4 or CD8 repertoire contained that clonotype at higher abundance. In-frame beta chains were kept once TCRdb had trimmed the public reads at Q25 with fastp and called clones with MiXCR. Each entry merges the rows of one CDR3 protein and shows their most common DNA and genes. These V and J calls derive from TCRdb rather than the authors' analysis. The sample table shows hundreds of thousands of distinct CDR3 sequences, and roughly an eighth are seen once. In total, the top ten clones hold about 15% of the sample.

V drops 3 bases and J drops 3 bases, leaving 8 bases in between. Via the germline V gene, CDR1 is SGHTA and CDR2 FQGNSA. There are 14 amino acids in the CDR3, from cysteine to phenylalanine inclusive. Only the CDR3 portion is preserved as DNA: 42 bases, with reading frame beginning at the first base. Remarks on this clonotype: The specificity of this receptor is unknown. Per-base qualities were not stored, and no clone one base away is much larger.

The label giving this sample's treatment or condition can be read as: live attenuated yellow fever vaccine strain. Two biological replicates of bulk PBMCs were collected at each blood-draw timepoint. PBMCs were isolated from peripheral blood using a standard Ficoll-Paque protocol. RNA was extracted with TriZol from bulk PBMCs, CD4 and CD8 fractions, and dextramer-positive and dextramer-negative fractions. Sample: PBMCs, taken on the day of the yellow fever booster vaccination. Rearrangement joined TRBV7-2 to TRBJ2-2; the D segment could be TRBD2, given 6 matching bases. The TCR was taken from a man in his thirties or forties who received the YFV17D yellow fever vaccine. At the DNA level, the sequence is TGTGCCAGCAGCTTCGGGAGTTACACCGGGGAGCTGTTTTTT. This gives the protein CASSFGSYTGELFF.